Listed below are T cell receptor beta chains from one sample, sequenced in a study of blood T cell repertoires in COVID-19. Some clones are missing from TCRdb's copy, which holds only in-frame ones; the method was immunoSEQ multiplex PCR. Of about 260,000 clones listed, around four fifths are singletons. Sequencing used peripheral blood. The receptors were gathered from a man aged 60 to 75 with acute or convalescent COVID-19. Each CDR3 is given without its conserved first and last residue.

v_gene: TRBV28
j_gene: TRBJ2-7
CDR3aa: ASSIPTSGRAYEQY

v_gene: TRBV5-1
j_gene: TRBJ2-5
CDR3aa: ASRRSGGVQETQY

v_gene: TRBV19
j_gene: TRBJ1-2
CDR3aa: ASSPGQHYGYT

v_gene: TRBV5-8
j_gene: TRBJ2-5
CDR3aa: ASSLALAGGQETQY

v_gene: TRBV12-3/TRBV12-4
j_gene: TRBJ2-7
CDR3aa: ASRREASYEQY

v_gene: TRBV5-1
j_gene: TRBJ1-2
CDR3aa: ASSLGQGGYT

v_gene: TRBV7-9
j_gene: TRBJ2-5
CDR3aa: ASSHSPAGVGETQY

v_gene: TRBV3-1/TRBV3-2
j_gene: TRBJ2-5
CDR3aa: ASSHQQGIETQY

v_gene: TRBV13
j_gene: TRBJ2-1
CDR3aa: ASSLVGLAGEQF

v_gene: TRBV7-3
j_gene: TRBJ1-1
CDR3aa: ASSLTGQGATEAF

v_gene: TRBV19
j_gene: TRBJ2-3
CDR3aa: ASRRTHSTDTQY

v_gene: TRBV7-6
j_gene: TRBJ1-5
CDR3aa: ASSLYSSKGGQPQH

v_gene: TRBV2
j_gene: TRBJ2-1
CDR3aa: ASSDRGGRAGNEQF

v_gene: TRBV6-1
j_gene: TRBJ1-5
CDR3aa: ASSEGHTSQPQH

v_gene: TRBV5-6
j_gene: TRBJ2-7
CDR3aa: ASIPRGQGVYEQY

v_gene: TRBV3-1/TRBV3-2
j_gene: TRBJ1-2
CDR3aa: ASSQLDRELYGYT

v_gene: TRBV30
j_gene: TRBJ2-1
CDR3aa: AWSVSPGTDEQF

v_gene: TRBV10-3
j_gene: TRBJ2-5
CDR3aa: AISGEPSGAQETQY

v_gene: TRBV2
j_gene: TRBJ1-2
CDR3aa: ASSSTGKDT

v_gene: TRBV3-1/TRBV3-2
j_gene: TRBJ1-4
CDR3aa: ASSQAGTGGREKLF

v_gene: TRBV7-2
j_gene: TRBJ1-5
CDR3aa: ASSSRVGPQH

v_gene: TRBV5-4
j_gene: TRBJ2-7
CDR3aa: ASSNTGTNYEQY

v_gene: TRBV7-2
j_gene: TRBJ2-1
CDR3aa: AGGIAGGNEQF

v_gene: TRBV29-1
j_gene: TRBJ2-7
CDR3aa: SVKSGVEQY

v_gene: TRBV10-3
j_gene: TRBJ2-7
CDR3aa: AISAGSSRGGYEQY

v_gene: TRBV6-2/TRBV6-3
j_gene: TRBJ2-4
CDR3aa: ASSWRGGSGRDHIQY

v_gene: TRBV4-1
j_gene: TRBJ2-5
CDR3aa: ASSQVGSGGETQY

v_gene: TRBV6-5
j_gene: TRBJ2-2
CDR3aa: ASSSAGGTNTGELF

v_gene: TRBV6-4
j_gene: TRBJ2-3
CDR3aa: ASSRDRGNPHTTDTQY

v_gene: TRBV15
j_gene: TRBJ2-4
CDR3aa: ATSRDGGTGAKNIQY

v_gene: TRBV19
j_gene: TRBJ1-4
CDR3aa: ASSPGDRNEKLF

v_gene: TRBV6-5
j_gene: TRBJ2-7
CDR3aa: ASSSRQAHEQY

v_gene: TRBV7-8
j_gene: TRBJ1-3
CDR3aa: ASSLATDSLGNTIY

v_gene: TRBV28
j_gene: TRBJ2-5
CDR3aa: ASSDLRWEETQY

v_gene: TRBV7-3
j_gene: TRBJ2-1
CDR3aa: ASSAGYNEQF

v_gene: TRBV5-1
j_gene: TRBJ2-2
CDR3aa: ASSLGLAGGNTGELF

v_gene: TRBV2
j_gene: TRBJ2-2
CDR3aa: ASSAGAAGELF

v_gene: TRBV3-1/TRBV3-2
j_gene: TRBJ2-7
CDR3aa: ASSQDLQGAGEQY

v_gene: TRBV25-1
j_gene: TRBJ1-2
CDR3aa: ASSDGGGEGYGYT

v_gene: TRBV4-3
j_gene: TRBJ1-6
CDR3aa: ASSQDTGLNSPLH

v_gene: TRBV3-1/TRBV3-2
j_gene: TRBJ2-5
CDR3aa: ASSSRLYGDRETQY

v_gene: TRBV7-3
j_gene: TRBJ2-5
CDR3aa: ASSVLAGPYETQY

v_gene: TRBV27
j_gene: TRBJ2-5
CDR3aa: ASSLRSWDRGETQY

v_gene: TRBV18
j_gene: TRBJ1-1
CDR3aa: ASSARSGGRVSEAF

v_gene: TRBV7-9
j_gene: TRBJ1-2
CDR3aa: ASSLTGAGTDFHGYT

v_gene: TRBV2
j_gene: TRBJ2-7
CDR3aa: ASGFSGNDYEQY

v_gene: TRBV27
j_gene: TRBJ2-7
CDR3aa: ASSLLSGAGEQY

v_gene: TRBV29-1
j_gene: TRBJ2-1
CDR3aa: SVWGGNEQF

v_gene: TRBV5-1
j_gene: TRBJ2-3
CDR3aa: ASSYGLAGSTDTQY

v_gene: TRBV19
j_gene: TRBJ2-2
CDR3aa: ASSMGGHTGELF

v_gene: TRBV27
j_gene: TRBJ2-4
CDR3aa: ASSLVGGVAKNIQY

v_gene: TRBV18
j_gene: TRBJ2-1
CDR3aa: ASSSSAVGGEQF

v_gene: TRBV6-5
j_gene: TRBJ2-4
CDR3aa: ASRRRDTAKNIQY

v_gene: TRBV28
j_gene: TRBJ1-1
CDR3aa: ASSSARARTEAF